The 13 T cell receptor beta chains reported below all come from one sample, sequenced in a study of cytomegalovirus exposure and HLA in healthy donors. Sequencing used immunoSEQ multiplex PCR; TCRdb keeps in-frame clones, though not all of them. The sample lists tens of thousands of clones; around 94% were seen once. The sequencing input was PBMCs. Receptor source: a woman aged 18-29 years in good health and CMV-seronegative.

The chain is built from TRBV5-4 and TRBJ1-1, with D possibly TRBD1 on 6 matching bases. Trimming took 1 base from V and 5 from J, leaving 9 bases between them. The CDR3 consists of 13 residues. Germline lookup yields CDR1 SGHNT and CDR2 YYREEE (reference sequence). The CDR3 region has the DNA TGTGCCAGCAGCTTGAGCAGGGGAACTGAAGCTTTCTTT. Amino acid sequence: CASSLSRGTEAFF.

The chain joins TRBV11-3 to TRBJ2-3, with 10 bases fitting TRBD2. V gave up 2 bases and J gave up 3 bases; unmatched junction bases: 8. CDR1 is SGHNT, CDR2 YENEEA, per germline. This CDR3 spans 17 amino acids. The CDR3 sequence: CASSLRASGRLTDTQYF. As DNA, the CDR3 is TGTGCCAGCAGCTTAAGGGCTAGCGGGAGATTGACAGATACGCAGTATTTT.

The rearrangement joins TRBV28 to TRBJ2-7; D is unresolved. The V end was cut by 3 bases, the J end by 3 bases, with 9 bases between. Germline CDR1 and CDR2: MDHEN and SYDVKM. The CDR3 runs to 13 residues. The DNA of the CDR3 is TGTGCCAGCAGTTTGTCCCAACTCTACGAGCAGTACTTC. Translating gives CASSLSQLYEQYF.

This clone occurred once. CDR3 nucleotides: TGTGCCAGCAGTTTATCGCTGGGGACAGGGGGCTCGCTAGAGCAGTTCTTC. Protein product: CASSLSLGTGGSLEQFF. V is TRBV27 and J is TRBJ2-1; TRBD1 aligns across 12 bases. CDR3 length: 17 amino acids. Germline V CDR1 and CDR2: MNHEY, SMNVEV (reference sequence). The ends lost 0 bases at V and 10 bases at J; junction bases unmatched: 10.

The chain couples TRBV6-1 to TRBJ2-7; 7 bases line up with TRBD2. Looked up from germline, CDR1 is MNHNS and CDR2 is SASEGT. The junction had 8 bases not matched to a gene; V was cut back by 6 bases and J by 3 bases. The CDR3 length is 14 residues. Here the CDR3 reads CASSPSGGGYEQYF. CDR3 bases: TGTGCCAGCAGCCCGTCGGGGGGAGGCTACGAGCAGTACTTC.

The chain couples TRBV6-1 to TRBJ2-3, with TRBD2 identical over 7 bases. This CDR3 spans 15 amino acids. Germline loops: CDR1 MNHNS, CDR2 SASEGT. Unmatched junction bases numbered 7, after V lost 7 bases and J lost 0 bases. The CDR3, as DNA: TGTGCCAGCAAGAGGCCGGGACTAAGCACAGATACGCAGTATTTT. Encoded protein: CASKRPGLSTDTQYF.

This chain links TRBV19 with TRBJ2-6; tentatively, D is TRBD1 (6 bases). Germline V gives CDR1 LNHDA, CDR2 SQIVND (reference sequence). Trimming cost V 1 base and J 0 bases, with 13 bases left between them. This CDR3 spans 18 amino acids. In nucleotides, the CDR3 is TGTGCCAGTAGTATAGCCCAAACCAGGGGCTCTGGGGCCAACGTCCTGACTTTC. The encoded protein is CASSIAQTRGSGANVLTF.

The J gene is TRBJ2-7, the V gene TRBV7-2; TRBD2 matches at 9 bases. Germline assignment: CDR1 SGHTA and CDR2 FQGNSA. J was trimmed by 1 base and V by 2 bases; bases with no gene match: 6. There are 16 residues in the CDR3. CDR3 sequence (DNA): TGTGCCAGCAGCTTACTGACTAGCGGCTTATCCTACGAGCAGTACTTC. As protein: CASSLLTSGLSYEQYF. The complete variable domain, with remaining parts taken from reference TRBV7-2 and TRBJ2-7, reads GAGVSQSPSNKVTEKGKDVELRCDPISGHTALYWYRQSLGQGLEFLIYFQGNSAPDKSGLPSDRFSAERTGGSVSTLTIQRTQQEDSAVYLCASSLLTSGLSYEQYFGPGTRLTVT.

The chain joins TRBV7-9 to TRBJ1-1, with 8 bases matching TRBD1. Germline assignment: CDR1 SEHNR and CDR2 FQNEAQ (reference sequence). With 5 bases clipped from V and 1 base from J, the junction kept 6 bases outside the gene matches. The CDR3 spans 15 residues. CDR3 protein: CASSQRQGPNTEAFF. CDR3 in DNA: TGTGCCAGCAGCCAGAGACAGGGGCCGAACACTGAAGCTTTCTTT.

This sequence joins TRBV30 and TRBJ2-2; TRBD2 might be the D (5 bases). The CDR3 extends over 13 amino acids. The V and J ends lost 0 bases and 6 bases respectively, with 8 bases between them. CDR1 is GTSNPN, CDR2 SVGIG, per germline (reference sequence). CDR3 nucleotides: TGTGCCTGGAGTGTTACTAGACCCGGGGAGCTGTTTTTT. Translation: CAWSVTRPGELFF.

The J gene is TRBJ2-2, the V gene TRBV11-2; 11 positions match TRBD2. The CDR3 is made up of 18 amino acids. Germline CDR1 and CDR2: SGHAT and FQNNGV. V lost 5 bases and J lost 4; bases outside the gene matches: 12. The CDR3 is CASSPRWLAGGTTGELFF. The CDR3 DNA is TGTGCCAGCAGCCCAAGGTGGCTAGCGGGGGGAACCACCGGGGAGCTGTTTTTT.

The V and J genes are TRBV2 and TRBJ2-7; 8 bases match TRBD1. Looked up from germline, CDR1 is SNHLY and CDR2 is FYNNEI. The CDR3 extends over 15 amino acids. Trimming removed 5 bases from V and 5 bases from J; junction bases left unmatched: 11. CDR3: CASSPTGGSWDEQYF. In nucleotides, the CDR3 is TGTGCCAGCAGTCCTACAGGGGGAAGCTGGGACGAGCAGTACTTC.

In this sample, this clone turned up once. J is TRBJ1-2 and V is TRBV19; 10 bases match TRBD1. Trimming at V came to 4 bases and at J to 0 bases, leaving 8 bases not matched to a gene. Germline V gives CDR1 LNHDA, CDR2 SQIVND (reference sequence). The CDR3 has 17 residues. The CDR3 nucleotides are TGTGCCAGTAGTACCCGGGACAGGGGTCTTGCTAACTATGGCTACACCTTC. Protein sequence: CASSTRDRGLANYGYTF.